These 14 T cell receptor beta chains were sequenced from one sample in a study of control samples from healthy donors and cancer patients. TCRdb keeps only in-frame clones here, not all; method: immunoSEQ multiplex PCR. The profile shows around 130,000 clones, 85% to 95% of them singletons. Sequencing was performed on PBMCs. The source of these receptors is a man aged 50-59 years with head and neck cancer.

The rearrangement uses TRBV2 and TRBJ2-2; the match to TRBD1 covers 7 bases. Unmatched junction bases numbered 4, after V lost 3 bases and J lost 9 bases. Germline-derived CDR1 and CDR2 are SNHLY and FYNNEI. CDR3 length: 13 residues. CDR3 DNA sequence: TGTGCCAGCAGTGACGACAGGGTTTGGGAGCTGTTTTTT. Translated, it gives CASSDDRVWELFF. Based on the CDR3 plus reference TRBV2 and TRBJ2-2, the full variable domain is EPEVTQTPSHQVTQMGQEVILRCVPISNHLYFYWYRQILGQKVEFLVSFYNNEISEKSEIFDDQFSVERPDGSNFTLKIRSTKLEDSAMYFCASSDDRVWELFFGEGSRLTVL.

V gene TRBV4-3 combines with J gene TRBJ2-7; D is ambiguous. This CDR3 has 15 residues. Germline-derived CDR1 and CDR2 are LGHNA and YSLEER. V was cut by 0 bases and J by 1 base, with 10 bases left in between. The CDR3 nucleotides read TGCGCCAGCAGCCAAGAGTCAACGAATTCCTACGAGCAGTACTTC. It codes for CASSQESTNSYEQYF.

This clone was counted once. The chain combines TRBV30 with TRBJ1-6; tentatively, D is TRBD1 (6 bases). V shed 3 bases and J shed 7 bases, with 16 bases lying between them. Germline V gene sequence: CDR1 GTSNPN, CDR2 SVGIG (reference sequence). The CDR3 extends over 15 amino acids. The CDR3 region has the DNA TGTGCCTGGAGATATCGGGCCAGGGGAAATTCACCCCTCCACTTT. Its translation: CAWRYRARGNSPLHF.

CDR3 coding DNA: TGTGCCAGCAGTAAGACAGATACGCAGTATTTT. It encodes CASSKTDTQYF. The V gene is TRBV6-2 or TRBV6-3, the J gene TRBJ2-3, with D unresolved. The CDR3 extends over 11 amino acids. V lost 5 bases to trimming and J lost 3 bases, with 3 bases between them. Germline V gene sequence: CDR1 MNHEY, CDR2 SVGEGT.

The chain couples TRBV7-2 to TRBJ1-2; 10 nucleotides line up with TRBD1. CDR1 is SGHTA, CDR2 FQGNSA, per germline. CDR3 length: 13 residues. The ends lost 5 bases at V and 5 bases at J; junction bases unmatched: 2. CDR3 DNA sequence: TGTGCCAGCAGCCGGGACAGGGGTTATGGCTACACCTTC. It translates to CASSRDRGYGYTF. Based on the CDR3 plus reference TRBV7-2 and TRBJ1-2, the full variable domain is GAGVSQSPSNKVTEKGKDVELRCDPISGHTALYWYRQSLGQGLEFLIYFQGNSAPDKSGLPSDRFSAERTGGSVSTLTIQRTQQEDSAVYLCASSRDRGYGYTFGSGTRLTVV.

The J gene is TRBJ2-1, the V gene TRBV30; D unclear. The CDR3 spans 13 residues. Germline assignment: CDR1 GTSNPN and CDR2 SVGIG (reference sequence). The germline V and J ends were trimmed by 0 bases and 1 base, with 4 bases remaining between them. The CDR3 region has the DNA TGTGCCTGGAGTGTAGATTCCTACAATGAGCAGTTCTTC. It codes for CAWSVDSYNEQFF.

J is TRBJ1-2 and V is TRBV12-3 or TRBV12-4; 7 bases agree with TRBD1. Unmatched junction bases numbered 9, after V lost 7 bases and J lost 7 bases. This CDR3 region has 13 residues. DNA for the CDR3: TGTGCCAGCACCAACGACAGGGTCCGTGGCTACACCTTC. This encodes CASTNDRVRGYTF.

V gene TRBV7-2 combines with J gene TRBJ1-5; perhaps TRBD1 as D (5 bases). The CDR3 spans 15 residues. Trimming shortened V by 4 bases and J by 0 bases, and 10 bases separated the two germline ends. Germline CDR1 SGHTA, CDR2 FQGNSA. CDR3: CASSSGGFSNQPQHF. As DNA, the CDR3 is TGTGCCAGCAGCTCGGGGGGGTTTAGCAATCAGCCCCAGCATTTT.

The CDR3 DNA reads TGTGCCAGCAGCCCTGAAGGGGGCTATGGCTACACCTTC. Amino acid sequence: CASSPEGGYGYTF. The V gene is TRBV7-2, the J gene TRBJ1-2; tentative D call: TRBD1 (6 bases). V was clipped by 5 bases and J by 4 bases, with 11 bases between them. Germline CDR1 SGHTA, CDR2 FQGNSA. The CDR3 has 13 amino acids.

This chain uses TRBV7-2 with TRBJ1-2; tentatively, D is TRBD1 (6 bases). This CDR3 is 15 amino acids long. The V end was cut by 1 base, the J end by 6 bases, with 15 bases between. Germline V gives CDR1 SGHTA, CDR2 FQGNSA. CDR3 in amino acids: CASSLVRGTRDGYTF. The CDR3 bases are TGTGCCAGCAGCTTAGTTCGGGGGACACGAGATGGCTACACCTTC.

The chain links TRBV6-2 or TRBV6-3 to TRBJ1-1; a weak D match, TRBD1 (5 bases). V gave up 2 bases and J gave up 3 bases, with 13 bases separating them. The CDR3 has 15 residues. From germline, CDR1 is MNHEY and CDR2 SVGEGT. The CDR3 bases are TGTGCCAGCAGTTACCCGGATCAGGGATACACTGAAGCTTTCTTT. This translates into CASSYPDQGYTEAFF.

V and J are TRBV6-5 and TRBJ1-5; D remains unclear. Germline CDR1 and CDR2: MNHEY and SVGAGI. V lost 0 bases and J 7 bases, leaving 10 bases between the germline ends. The CDR3 extends over 14 amino acids. CDR3 residues: CASSYSEGRQPQHF. The CDR3 DNA follows: TGTGCCAGCAGTTACTCGGAAGGGAGACAGCCCCAGCATTTT.

This rearrangement joins TRBV29-1 to TRBJ2-3; no clear D gene. The V gene lost 4 bases and the J gene lost 5 bases, with 16 bases spanning the gap. The CDR3 extends over 14 amino acids. CDR1 SQVTM and CDR2 ANQGSEA come from the germline V gene. Written as DNA, the CDR3 is TGCAGCGTTGGTCCCAAGACTCGTAGAGATACGCAGTATTTT. Amino acid sequence: CSVGPKTRRDTQYF.

The chain has TRBV12-3 or TRBV12-4 and TRBJ2-2; D not resolved. This CDR3 is built from 12 residues. The V and J ends lost 7 bases and 2 bases respectively, with 5 bases between them. Written as DNA, the CDR3 is TGTGCCAGCACCCTCAACACCGGGGAGCTGTTTTTT. This encodes CASTLNTGELFF.